The 27 T cell receptor beta chains reported below all come from one sample, sequenced in a study of blood T cell repertoires in COVID-19. The assay was immunoSEQ multiplex PCR, and TCRdb's table has in-frame clones only and misses some. The sample has about 250,000 clones; 70% to 90% are singletons. The sample consisted of peripheral blood. The receptors here all came from a man aged 18 to 30 with active or convalescent COVID-19.

V usage is TRBV29-1 and J usage is TRBJ2-1; 8 bases are shared with TRBD2. Trimming removed 3 bases from V and 5 bases from J; junction bases left unmatched: 3. This CDR3 comprises 13 residues. Germline values: CDR1 SQVTM, CDR2 ANQGSEA. The CDR3 DNA reads TGCAGCGTTGACCGGGGGGGTAACAATGAGCAGTTCTTC. It is translated as CSVDRGGNNEQFF.

The V gene is TRBV28, the J gene TRBJ2-7, with 7 bases lining up with TRBD2. V lost 4 bases and J lost 0; bases outside the gene matches: 3. The CDR3 extends over 14 amino acids. Germline values: CDR1 MDHEN, CDR2 SYDVKM. CDR3 in amino acids: CASSSRDYSYEQYF. As DNA, the CDR3 is TGTGCCAGCAGTTCCCGGGACTACTCCTACGAGCAGTACTTC.

J is TRBJ2-7 and V is TRBV20-1; possible D gene TRBD1, 5 bases. This CDR3 comprises 14 residues. From germline, CDR1 is DFQATT and CDR2 SNEGSKA (reference sequence). With 3 bases removed from V and 4 bases from J, the gap between germline ends came to 16 bases. The CDR3 DNA follows: TGCAGTGCTAGTGAAGTGGGCAGGGATTACGAGCAGTACTTC. It codes for CSASEVGRDYEQYF.

The gene calls are TRBV7-9 and TRBJ1-1; possibly TRBD1 for D (6 bases). With 7 bases removed from V and 11 bases from J, the gap between germline ends came to 23 bases. In germline, CDR1 is SEHNR, CDR2 FQNEAQ (reference sequence). CDR3 length equals 14 residues. The CDR3 sequence is CASTNSAGASGAFF. The CDR3 region has the DNA TGTGCCAGCACCAACTCCGCGGGGGCCTCCGGGGCTTTCTTT.

The rearrangement joins TRBV11-2 to TRBJ2-2, with 7 positions matching TRBD2. Germline CDR1 SGHAT, CDR2 FQNNGV. The CDR3 is made up of 13 amino acids. The V gene end was trimmed by 5 bases and the J gene end by 6 bases; junction bases not matched to a gene: 3. The CDR3 spells CASSISGSGELFF. For the CDR3, the DNA is TGTGCCAGCAGCATTAGCGGGTCCGGGGAGCTGTTTTTT.

This chain connects TRBV5-1 to TRBJ2-5; no firm D call. The V and J ends lost 4 bases and 5 bases respectively, with 12 bases between them. CDR1 SGHRS and CDR2 YFSETQ come from the germline V gene. The CDR3 loop spans 13 amino acids. DNA of the CDR3: TGCGCCAGCAGCCCGGCGGCCGGGGAGACCCAGTACTTC. This translates into CASSPAAGETQYF.

The chain uses TRBV7-2 and TRBJ1-3; D is ambiguous. The germline gives CDR1 SGHTA, CDR2 FQGNSA. V dropped 4 bases and J dropped 9 bases, with 19 bases sitting between them. The CDR3 is 15 amino acids. The CDR3 spells CASSSPAASRGTIYF. The CDR3 bases are TGTGCCAGCAGCTCCCCCGCCGCGTCCCGAGGCACCATATATTTT.

This clone appeared once. The genes are TRBV6-1 and TRBJ1-1; unclear D gene. This CDR3 is built from 12 residues. V was pared by 3 bases and J by 1 base, with 3 bases between. Germline lookup yields CDR1 MNHNS and CDR2 SASEGT. CDR3 nucleotides: TGTGCCAGCAGTGAGAGGAACACTGAAGCTTTCTTT. Amino acid sequence: CASSERNTEAFF.

V and J are TRBV6-2 or TRBV6-3 and TRBJ1-1; no firm D call. V was shortened by 4 bases and J by 1 base, with 19 bases between the two germline ends. Looked up from germline, CDR1 is MNHEY and CDR2 is SVGEGT. CDR3 length: 17 residues. CDR3 sequence: CASSFPQNGLWNTEAFF. DNA of the CDR3: TGTGCCAGCAGTTTTCCCCAAAATGGGCTGTGGAACACTGAAGCTTTCTTT.

The chain recombines TRBV19 with TRBJ2-3; tentative D call: TRBD2 (5 bases). Germline assignment: CDR1 LNHDA and CDR2 SQIVND (reference sequence). The germline V and J ends were trimmed by 3 bases and 1 base, with 11 bases remaining between them. This CDR3 is built from 15 residues. The CDR3 nucleotides read TGTGCCAGTAGTATTCGGGAACCCCGCACAGATACGCAGTATTTT. This translates into CASSIREPRTDTQYF.

The genes are TRBV7-9 and TRBJ2-5; possibly TRBD2 for D (5 bases). Trimming took off 5 bases at V and 4 bases at J, with 14 bases between the two ends. CDR1 SEHNR and CDR2 FQNEAQ come from the germline V gene (reference sequence). The CDR3 has 14 amino acids. The CDR3 sequence: CASSDSTEGETQYF. CDR3 bases: TGTGCCAGCAGCGATTCAACCGAGGGAGAGACCCAGTACTTC.

The chain couples TRBV4-3 to TRBJ1-1; TRBD1 might be the D (5 bases). CDR1 is LGHNA, CDR2 YSLEER, per germline. CDR3 length equals 15 residues. V lost 6 bases, J lost 3 bases, and 17 bases lay in between. The CDR3 nucleotides read TGCGCCAGCAGGGACAAATATCTGACGGACACTGAAGCTTTCTTT. Translated: CASRDKYLTDTEAFF.

The sample holds one count of this clone. J is TRBJ2-7 and V is TRBV20-1; D is possibly TRBD1 (6 bases). This CDR3 spans 12 amino acids. The V gene lost 3 bases and the J gene lost 3 bases, with 9 bases spanning the gap. From germline, CDR1 is DFQATT and CDR2 SNEGSKA (reference sequence). The CDR3 sequence: CSASQGIYEQYF. Written as DNA, the CDR3 is TGCAGTGCTAGTCAGGGGATCTACGAGCAGTACTTC.

The chain has TRBV6-6 and TRBJ2-7; 8 bases map to TRBD2. CDR3 length: 14 residues. J lost 9 bases, V lost 0 bases, and 7 bases had no gene match. Germline V gene sequence: CDR1 MNHNY, CDR2 SVGAGI (reference sequence). The CDR3: CASSYSGAGGTQYF. Here the CDR3 DNA reads TGTGCCAGCAGTTACTCAGGCGCGGGGGGAACGCAGTACTTC.

This clone appeared a single time. CDR3: CASSIFVRTDTQYF. CDR3 DNA: TGTGCCAGTAGTATTTTCGTCCGGACAGATACGCAGTATTTT. The rearrangement links TRBV19 to TRBJ2-3; D gene uncertain. The V end was cut by 3 bases, the J end by 3 bases, with 10 bases between. The CDR3 is 14 residues long. The germline CDR1 and CDR2 sequences are LNHDA and SQIVND (reference sequence).

The genes are TRBV18 and TRBJ1-3, with D possibly matching TRBD1 (5 bases). The CDR3 runs to 14 residues. Germline CDR1 reads KGHSH; CDR2 reads LQKENI. Trimming removed 6 bases from V and 2 bases from J, with 11 bases in between. DNA for the CDR3: TGTGCCAGCTCGCCAGTGGGGCCTGGAAACACCATATATTTT. This translates into CASSPVGPGNTIYF.

This clone turned up a few times. The chain uses TRBV5-1 and TRBJ1-1; maybe TRBD1 (6 bases). CDR1 is SGHRS and CDR2 is YFSETQ in the germline V gene. CDR3 size: 13 residues. The V gene lost 4 bases and the J gene lost 4 bases, with 11 bases spanning the gap. This CDR3 is CASSPRDTTEAFF. The DNA of the CDR3 is TGCGCCAGCAGCCCTCGGGACACCACTGAAGCTTTCTTT.

The chain links TRBV14 to TRBJ1-2, with D tentatively TRBD1 (5 bases). CDR3 length: 13 residues. Deletions cut 3 bases from V and 4 bases from J, with 9 bases between. The germline V gene encodes CDR1 SGHDN and CDR2 FVKESK. The CDR3 sequence is CASSQIRAYGYTF. In nucleotides, the CDR3 is TGTGCCAGCAGCCAGATCAGGGCCTATGGCTACACCTTC. Variable domain in full (rest from reference TRBV14 and TRBJ1-2): EAGVTQFPSHSVIEKGQTVTLRCDPISGHDNLYWYRRVMGKEIKFLLHFVKESKQDESGMPNNRFLAERTGGTYSTLKVQPAELEDSGVYFCASSQIRAYGYTFGSGTRLTVV.

The chain carries TRBV4-3 and TRBJ1-5; D call uncertain. Between the trimmed V and J ends, which lost 0 bases and 0 bases, there was a span of 9 bases. The CDR3 has 16 residues. Germline CDR1 and CDR2: LGHNA and YSLEER. CDR3 protein: CASSQDLIFSNQPQHF. DNA for the CDR3: TGCGCCAGCAGCCAAGATCTAATATTTAGCAATCAGCCCCAGCATTTT.

V and J are TRBV7-2 and TRBJ1-5; D perhaps matches TRBD1 (6 bases). V was clipped by 11 bases and J by 1 base, with 9 bases between them. This CDR3 is built from 12 residues. CDR1 is SGHTA and CDR2 is FQGNSA in the germline V gene. The CDR3 DNA follows: TGTGCCTCCCAGGGGAGCAATCAGCCCCAGCATTTT. It is translated as CASQGSNQPQHF.

The V and J genes are TRBV10-3 and TRBJ2-4; 14 nucleotides align to TRBD2. From germline, CDR1 is ENHRY and CDR2 SYGVKD. The CDR3 loop spans 17 amino acids. Trimming at V came to 3 bases and at J to 5 bases, leaving 6 bases not matched to a gene. Here the CDR3 DNA reads TGTGCCATCAGTGACGGGACTAGCGGGGGAACACAAAACATTCAGTACTTC. Its protein is CAISDGTSGGTQNIQYF.

The chain employs TRBV20-1 and TRBJ2-3; D unclear. Germline V gene data show CDR1 as DFQATT and CDR2 as SNEGSKA (reference sequence). The CDR3 loop spans 10 amino acids. The ends were cut back, 4 bases at V and 4 bases at J, with 3 bases in the middle. The CDR3 loop reads CSANSDTQYF. The CDR3 bases are TGCAGTGCTAACTCAGATACGCAGTATTTT.

The V call is TRBV12-3 or TRBV12-4, the J call TRBJ2-3; no clear D. V shed 10 bases and J shed 6 bases, with 11 bases lying between them. The CDR3 consists of 11 residues. CDR3 bases: TGTGCCACGCAGCCCGGGGATACGCAGTATTTT. The encoded protein is CATQPGDTQYF.

Comments on this clone: Other DNA sequences in the same sample also yield this CDR3. The chain joins TRBV5-1 to TRBJ2-3; a possible D gene is TRBD2 (5 bases). Trimming took off 2 bases at V and 0 bases at J, with 7 bases between the two ends. This CDR3 has 14 residues. The germline V gene encodes CDR1 SGHRS and CDR2 YFSETQ. The CDR3 region has the DNA TGCGCCAGCAGCTTATCGGGGAGCACAGATACGCAGTATTTT. This codes for CASSLSGSTDTQYF.

This chain connects TRBV4-3 to TRBJ1-2; 7 bases are a match to TRBD1. The J segment lost 8 bases and the V segment lost 1 base, leaving 19 bases of the junction unmatched. Germline CDR1 LGHNA, CDR2 YSLEER. This CDR3 has 18 residues. The CDR3 region is CASSQGLSDRALGEGYTF. In DNA, the CDR3 is TGCGCCAGCAGCCAAGGCCTCTCTGACAGGGCGTTAGGGGAGGGCTACACCTTC.

The chain recombines TRBV7-8 with TRBJ2-7; D may be TRBD2 (6 bases). V lost 3 bases, J lost 9 bases, and 18 bases lay in between. The length of the CDR3 is 14 residues. From germline, CDR1 is SGHVS and CDR2 FQNEAQ. CDR3 sequence: CASSLGGAGPAQYF. CDR3 coding DNA: TGTGCCAGCAGCTTGGGCGGGGCGGGACCGGCGCAGTACTTC.

The chain has TRBV7-9 and TRBJ1-1; D might be TRBD1 (5 bases). Trimming cost V 4 bases and J 6 bases, with 12 bases left between them. Germline V gives CDR1 SEHNR, CDR2 FQNEAQ (reference sequence). This CDR3 spans 13 amino acids. CDR3 DNA: TGTGCCAGCAGCTACGACCCGACAGCTGAAGCTTTCTTT. This codes for CASSYDPTAEAFF.